Listed below are T cell receptor beta chains from one sample, sequenced in a study of T cell clones after liver transplantation. Using immunoSEQ multiplex PCR, the repertoire was profiled, and TCRdb retains in-frame clones only, with some absent. The sample holds some 110,000 clones; 75% to 90% are singletons and the top ten take about 0.89%. Source: CD4+ T cells from blood, taken before liver transplant. Receptors were obtained from a human donor who received a liver transplant. The CDR3 runs from the conserved cysteine through the conserved F or W. The order of the fields is J gene, D gene, V gene, clone size, CDR3 length, CDR3 DNA, CDR3 protein. The D gene is left open where the match is weak. The size field is filled for only some rows; it gives once, few, many or a size class.

j_call: TRBJ1-6; d_call: .; v_call: TRBV28; clone_size: .; cdr3_length: 14; cdr3_nt: TGTGCCATTGGTCCGCCGGTTCATGGTTCACCCCTCCACTTT; cdr3_aa: CAIGPPVHGSPLHF
j_call: TRBJ1-3; d_call: TRBD1; v_call: TRBV9; clone_size: many; cdr3_length: 14; cdr3_nt: TGTGCCAGCAGCGCCGGGACAGGGCAAAACACCATATATTTT; cdr3_aa: CASSAGTGQNTIYF
j_call: TRBJ1-2; d_call: .; v_call: TRBV5-1; clone_size: .; cdr3_length: 14; cdr3_nt: TGCGCCAGCAGCTTGGGGTCAGGGATGGTTGGCTACACCTTC; cdr3_aa: CASSLGSGMVGYTF
j_call: TRBJ1-2; d_call: .; v_call: TRBV7-9; clone_size: .; cdr3_length: 15; cdr3_nt: TGTGCCAGCAGCTTAGTAGACGGGGGGCGTTCAGGCTACACCTTC; cdr3_aa: CASSLVDGGRSGYTF
j_call: TRBJ1-2; d_call: TRBD1; v_call: TRBV2; clone_size: .; cdr3_length: 15; cdr3_nt: TGTGCCAGCGCGTCTGGGGGACAGGGAAACCATGGCTACACCTTC; cdr3_aa: CASASGGQGNHGYTF
j_call: TRBJ2-2; d_call: .; v_call: TRBV15; clone_size: .; cdr3_length: 15; cdr3_nt: TGTGCCACCAGCAGAGTCAGGGGACGCACCGGGGAGCTGTTTTTT; cdr3_aa: CATSRVRGRTGELFF
j_call: TRBJ2-7; d_call: TRBD1; v_call: TRBV5-1; clone_size: few; cdr3_length: 13; cdr3_nt: TGCGCCAGCAGACCCGGGACAGGTTACGAGCAGTACTTC; cdr3_aa: CASRPGTGYEQYF
j_call: TRBJ1-1; d_call: .; v_call: TRBV19; clone_size: once; cdr3_length: 14; cdr3_nt: TGTGCCAGTAGGTTACAGGGCGAAAACACTGAAGCTTTCTTT; cdr3_aa: CASRLQGENTEAFF
j_call: TRBJ1-6; d_call: TRBD1; v_call: TRBV30; clone_size: .; cdr3_length: 15; cdr3_nt: TGTGCCTGGGGAACAGGGGGCATTGGTATTTCACCCCTCCACTTT; cdr3_aa: CAWGTGGIGISPLHF
j_call: TRBJ1-2; d_call: .; v_call: TRBV6-5; clone_size: .; cdr3_length: 13; cdr3_nt: TGTGCCAGCAGTTACGGCAGGGTCGGGGGCTACACCTTC; cdr3_aa: CASSYGRVGGYTF
j_call: TRBJ2-7; d_call: .; v_call: TRBV23-1; clone_size: few; cdr3_length: 16; cdr3_nt: TGCGCCAGCAGCCCAAAGGCAGGACACTTTACCTACGAGCAGTACTTC; cdr3_aa: CASSPKAGHFTYEQYF
j_call: TRBJ1-1; d_call: .; v_call: TRBV12-5; clone_size: .; cdr3_length: 15; cdr3_nt: TGTGCTAGTGGTTATCGCCAACCGACGAACACTGAAGCTTTCTTT; cdr3_aa: CASGYRQPTNTEAFF
j_call: TRBJ2-4; d_call: TRBD1; v_call: TRBV28; clone_size: .; cdr3_length: 14; cdr3_nt: TGTGCCAGCAGGCCCACGGGACAGGAGGACATTCAGTACTTC; cdr3_aa: CASRPTGQEDIQYF
j_call: TRBJ2-4; d_call: TRBD1; v_call: TRBV6-1; clone_size: .; cdr3_length: 11; cdr3_nt: TGTGCCAGCAGGAAGGACAGGGCCCGGTACTTC; cdr3_aa: CASRKDRARYF
j_call: TRBJ1-2; d_call: TRBD1; v_call: TRBV11-1; clone_size: .; cdr3_length: 13; cdr3_nt: TGTGCCAGCAGCCCGGACAGGAACTATGGCTACACCTTC; cdr3_aa: CASSPDRNYGYTF
j_call: TRBJ2-7; d_call: TRBD1; v_call: TRBV6-1; clone_size: .; cdr3_length: 13; cdr3_nt: TGTGCCAGCAGTTTGGACAGGGGCTACGAGCAGTACTTC; cdr3_aa: CASSLDRGYEQYF
j_call: TRBJ1-1; d_call: .; v_call: TRBV6-5; clone_size: .; cdr3_length: 15; cdr3_nt: TGTGCCAGCAGTTACCACATACAAGGGAAGACTGAAGCTTTCTTT; cdr3_aa: CASSYHIQGKTEAFF
j_call: TRBJ2-7; d_call: .; v_call: TRBV28; clone_size: .; cdr3_length: 13; cdr3_nt: TGTGCCAGCAGTCGGGCCAGTTTCTACGAGCAGTACTTC; cdr3_aa: CASSRASFYEQYF
j_call: TRBJ2-7; d_call: .; v_call: TRBV28; clone_size: .; cdr3_length: 14; cdr3_nt: TGTGCCAGCAGTCTAGACAGGACGATCTACGAGCAGTACTTC; cdr3_aa: CASSLDRTIYEQYF
j_call: TRBJ2-5; d_call: TRBD2; v_call: TRBV27; clone_size: .; cdr3_length: 13; cdr3_nt: TGTGCCAGCAGATCAATTGGCGGGAGGACCCAGTACTTC; cdr3_aa: CASRSIGGRTQYF
j_call: TRBJ1-6; d_call: TRBD1; v_call: TRBV2; clone_size: .; cdr3_length: 17; cdr3_nt: TGTGCCAGCAGTGATCTGCGGGACAGCTCCTATAATTCACCCCTCCACTTT; cdr3_aa: CASSDLRDSSYNSPLHF
j_call: TRBJ2-5; d_call: TRBD1; v_call: TRBV7-2; clone_size: once; cdr3_length: 16; cdr3_nt: TGTGCCAGCAGCTTTCGACAGGGCGGTTTGAGGGAGACCCAGTACTTC; cdr3_aa: CASSFRQGGLRETQYF
j_call: TRBJ1-2; d_call: TRBD1; v_call: TRBV11-2; clone_size: few; cdr3_length: 14; cdr3_nt: TGTGCCAGCAGCTCCCTCGGAGGGGGCAAGGGCTACACCTTC; cdr3_aa: CASSSLGGGKGYTF
j_call: TRBJ2-1; d_call: .; v_call: TRBV6-6; clone_size: .; cdr3_length: 14; cdr3_nt: TGTGCCAGCAGTCCTCGACAGGCATTCAATGAGCAGTTCTTC; cdr3_aa: CASSPRQAFNEQFF
j_call: TRBJ2-2; d_call: .; v_call: TRBV27; clone_size: once; cdr3_length: 16; cdr3_nt: TGTGCCAGCAGAACGGAAGGGGCGGCTTTGACCGGGGAGCTGTTTTTT; cdr3_aa: CASRTEGAALTGELFF
j_call: TRBJ1-3; d_call: TRBD1; v_call: TRBV4-2; clone_size: .; cdr3_length: 18; cdr3_nt: TGTGCCAGCAGCCAAGACCGGGACAGGGTATTCCCTGGAAACACCATATATTTT; cdr3_aa: CASSQDRDRVFPGNTIYF
j_call: TRBJ1-5; d_call: TRBD1; v_call: TRBV2; clone_size: once; cdr3_length: 16; cdr3_nt: TGTGCCAGCAGTGTGACAGGGGGTTTTGGCAATCAGCCCCAGCATTTT; cdr3_aa: CASSVTGGFGNQPQHF
j_call: TRBJ2-3; d_call: .; v_call: TRBV28; clone_size: .; cdr3_length: 15; cdr3_nt: TGTGCCAGCAGTCCCCCACTGCCTCGCACAGATACGCAGTATTTT; cdr3_aa: CASSPPLPRTDTQYF
j_call: TRBJ2-7; d_call: TRBD1; v_call: TRBV5-6; clone_size: .; cdr3_length: 15; cdr3_nt: TGTGCCAGCAGCTTCGGCTTCCAGGGGGTTAGCGAGCAGTACTTC; cdr3_aa: CASSFGFQGVSEQYF
j_call: TRBJ1-2; d_call: .; v_call: TRBV6-5; clone_size: .; cdr3_length: 13; cdr3_nt: TGTGCCAGCAGTTACTCTGGGTCCGGGGGCTACACCTTC; cdr3_aa: CASSYSGSGGYTF
j_call: TRBJ2-1; d_call: .; v_call: TRBV7-9; clone_size: few; cdr3_length: 15; cdr3_nt: TGTGCCAGCAGCCCCAAAGTAAGAATTGACCATGAGCAGTTCTTC; cdr3_aa: CASSPKVRIDHEQFF
j_call: TRBJ2-2; d_call: .; v_call: TRBV6-5; clone_size: .; cdr3_length: 16; cdr3_nt: TGTGCCAGCAGTTACGTCCCTACTGCTGACAGGAGGGAGCTGTTTTTT; cdr3_aa: CASSYVPTADRRELFF